This T cell receptor (beta chain) was retrieved from a study of CD8+ T cells in alopecia areata. Germline V gene data show CDR1 as GKSSPN and CDR2 as SITVG. The CDR3 runs to 15 residues. The germline V and J ends were trimmed by 0 bases and 0 bases, with 10 bases remaining between them. Combined cutaneous lymph node cells underwent sorting by CD4, CD8alpha, NKG2D, NKG2ACE and additional markers. Extraction of RNA preceded its reverse transcription into cDNA, which served as the sequencing template. Measured with immunoSEQ multiplex PCR; TCRdb has only the in-frame clones, and not every one. This sample carries about 270,000 clones and no singletons, and about 1.1% goes to the top ten. Worth noting for this clone: Genes here carry mouse names. The missing CDR3 end, 4 residues past where the read stops, is filled in from the germline J gene. Other DNA variants within this sample encode the same CDR3.

Sequenced material: CD4+ T cells sorted from a lymph node. The V gene is TRBV31, the J gene TRBJ2-3, with D perhaps matching TRBD2 (5 bases). The sequence was obtained from a C3H/HeJ mouse with alopecia areata. Mice of this strain are of MHC haplotype H2-k. This CDR3 is CAWSLGRTSAETLYF. CDR3 DNA, as far as it was read: TGTGCCTGGAGTCTAGGCAGGACTAGTGCAGAA. The whole variable domain, filled in from reference TRBV31 and TRBJ2-3, reads AQTIHQWPVAEIKAVGSPLSLGCTIKGKSSPNLYWYWQATGGTLQQLFYSITVGQVESVVQLNLSASRPKDDQFILSTEKLLLSHSGFYLCAWSLGRTSAETLYFGSGTRLTVL.